These 25 T cell receptor beta chains were sequenced from one sample in a study of shared clonotypes between healthy human individuals. Method: immunoSEQ multiplex PCR; TCRdb's copy keeps in-frame clones and lacks some. Here the sample spans some 980,000 clones, more than 75% being singletons. The specimen was memory CD4+ T cells sorted from blood. Subset specified: CD45RA-negative fraction. Receptors originate from a man in his late teens or twenties in good health.

The rearrangement links TRBV14 to TRBJ1-2, with 7 bases lining up with TRBD1. The junction had 10 bases not matched to a gene; V was cut back by 3 bases and J by 6 bases. Germline values: CDR1 SGHDN, CDR2 FVKESK. The CDR3 consists of 15 residues. CDR3 in DNA: TGTGCCAGCAGCCACCTCCCGGGACAGAAAGATGGCTACACCTTC. Translating gives CASSHLPGQKDGYTF.

This clone was recorded once. This chain uses TRBV5-1 with TRBJ1-2; no reliable D call. The CDR3 spans 12 residues. The V end was cut by 5 bases, the J end by 0 bases, with 5 bases between. Germline V gene data show CDR1 as SGHRS and CDR2 as YFSETQ. As DNA, the CDR3 is TGCGCCAGCAGGAACACTAACTATGGCTACACCTTC. Protein sequence: CASRNTNYGYTF.

This chain joins TRBV7-9 and TRBJ1-5; a weak D match, TRBD1 (6 bases). Germline CDR1 reads SEHNR; CDR2 reads FQNEAQ (reference sequence). Trimming took off 4 bases at V and 10 bases at J, with 20 bases between the two ends. The CDR3 totals 15 residues. CDR3 sequence: CASSSGGQSSVPQHF. The CDR3 nucleotides are TGTGCCAGCAGCTCGGGAGGACAGAGCTCCGTCCCCCAGCATTTT.

This chain links TRBV11-2 with TRBJ2-5; TRBD1 matches 7 bases. The germline V gene has CDR1 SGHAT and CDR2 FQNNGV. V shed 1 base, J shed 2 bases, and the junction held 4 bases outside the gene matches. The CDR3 contains 15 residues. This CDR3 is CASSLAGTAQETQYF. The CDR3 DNA is TGTGCCAGCAGCTTAGCCGGGACAGCGCAAGAGACCCAGTACTTC. The full variable domain, rest sourced from reference TRBV11-2 and TRBJ2-5, is EAGVAQSPRYKIIEKRQSVAFWCNPISGHATLYWYQQILGQGPKLLIQFQNNGVVDDSQLPKDRFSAERLKGVDSTLKIQPAKLEDSAVYLCASSLAGTAQETQYFGPGTRLLVL.

This clone was seen a few times. This chain joins TRBV7-9 and TRBJ2-5; D perhaps matches TRBD1 (6 bases). CDR1 is SEHNR and CDR2 is FQNEAQ in the germline V gene (reference sequence). Trimming pared 5 bases from V and 2 bases from J, leaving 15 bases between. This CDR3 contains 15 residues. For the CDR3, the DNA is TGTGCCAGCAGCACCCGTTACAGGGATCAAGAGACCCAGTACTTC. Protein product: CASSTRYRDQETQYF. The entire variable domain, with the rest obtained from reference TRBV7-9 and TRBJ2-5, is as follows: DTGVSQNPRHKITKRGQNVTFRCDPISEHNRLYWYRQTLGQGPEFLTYFQNEAQLEKSRLLSDRFSAERPKGSFSTLEIQRTEQGDSAMYLCASSTRYRDQETQYFGPGTRLLVL.

This rearrangement joins TRBV7-2 to TRBJ2-7, with D hard to call. V dropped 4 bases and J dropped 6 bases, with 13 bases sitting between them. This CDR3 contains 13 residues. CDR1 and CDR2 (germline): SGHTA, FQGNSA. The CDR3 loop is CASSSRNVGEQYF. CDR3 in DNA: TGTGCCAGCAGCTCCCGCAACGTAGGCGAGCAGTACTTC.

This chain joins TRBV27 and TRBJ2-1; the D call may be TRBD1 or TRBD2 (6 bases each). Trimming shortened V by 9 bases and J by 5 bases, and 17 bases separated the two germline ends. The germline V gene encodes CDR1 MNHEY and CDR2 SMNVEV (reference sequence). The CDR3 has 14 amino acids. In DNA form, the CDR3 reads TGTGCCAGTCGGGGGCCGGGCCTCAACAATGAGCAGTTCTTC. Translating gives CASRGPGLNNEQFF.

This clone is a singleton in its sample. V usage is TRBV5-1 and J usage is TRBJ1-5; D gene unclear. Trimming pared 7 bases from V and 0 bases from J, leaving 14 bases between. CDR3 length: 15 amino acids. Germline CDR1 reads SGHRS; CDR2 reads YFSETQ. The DNA for the CDR3 is TGCGCCAGCCCCCGAGAAGGCGCTAGCAATCAGCCCCAGCATTTT. Its translation is CASPREGASNQPQHF. The full variable domain, with the rest looked up from reference TRBV5-1 and TRBJ1-5, is KAGVTQTPRYLIKTRGQQVTLSCSPISGHRSVSWYQQTPGQGLQFLFEYFSETQRNKGNFPGRFSGRQFSNSRSEMNVSTLELGDSALYLCASPREGASNQPQHFGDGTRLSIL.

This clone occurred once. The J gene is TRBJ1-1, the V gene TRBV19; TRBD1 matches at 11 bases. The CDR3 contains 17 residues. CDR1 and CDR2 from the germline V gene are LNHDA and SQIVND (reference sequence). J lost 5 bases, V lost 5 bases, and 13 bases had no gene match. CDR3 region: CASSLATGDRGWTEAFF. The CDR3, as DNA: TGTGCCAGTAGTCTCGCTACGGGGGACAGGGGGTGGACTGAAGCTTTCTTT.

A single count supports this clone. A junction end diverges from the germline sequence, so it may reflect a read error. The chain has TRBV7-7 and TRBJ2-1; 9 bases map to TRBD2. Germline loops: CDR1 SSHAT, CDR2 FNYEAQ (reference sequence). The CDR3 consists of 15 residues. The CDR3 DNA reads TGTGCTAGCAGGGCTAGCGGGGCCTCCTACAATGAGCAGTTCTTC. Translating it yields CASRASGASYNEQFF.

This clone showed up many times. The chain carries TRBV7-2 and TRBJ2-1, with TRBD2 matching over 8 bases. The CDR3 extends over 17 amino acids. CDR1 and CDR2 from the germline V gene are SGHTA and FQGNSA. V dropped 1 base and J dropped 6; count of bases not matched to a gene: 11. The CDR3: CASSLGTLAGSLNEQFF. CDR3 sequence (DNA): TGTGCCAGCAGCTTAGGGACCCTAGCGGGTAGCCTCAATGAGCAGTTCTTC. The whole variable domain, filled in from reference TRBV7-2 and TRBJ2-1, reads GAGVSQSPSNKVTEKGKDVELRCDPISGHTALYWYRQSLGQGLEFLIYFQGNSAPDKSGLPSDRFSAERTGGSVSTLTIQRTQQEDSAVYLCASSLGTLAGSLNEQFFGPGTRLTVL.

The sample holds a few counts of this clone. Here the CDR3 reads CASRNLDRDANTGELFF. As DNA, the CDR3 is TGTGCCAGCAGGAATCTGGACAGGGACGCGAACACCGGGGAGCTGTTTTTT. V is TRBV5-8 and J is TRBJ2-2; 8 nucleotides match TRBD1. V was pared by 5 bases and J by 0 bases, with 9 bases of the junction left unmatched. The germline V gene has CDR1 SGHTS and CDR2 YDEGEE. There are 17 residues in the CDR3.

This chain links TRBV5-4 with TRBJ1-1; no firm D call. Germline CDR1 SGHNT, CDR2 YYREEE (reference sequence). V was clipped by 0 bases and J by 0 bases, with 9 bases between them. CDR3 size: 15 residues. The CDR3 spells CASSLDGSVNTEAFF. DNA of the CDR3: TGTGCCAGCAGCTTGGACGGCAGTGTGAACACTGAAGCTTTCTTT.

The V and J genes are TRBV7-9 and TRBJ2-3; the match to TRBD1 covers 7 bases. The germline V gene encodes CDR1 SEHNR and CDR2 FQNEAQ (reference sequence). V was clipped by 1 base and J by 4 bases; unmatched bases: 5. The CDR3 sequence is 15 residues long. The CDR3 loop is CASSLEGGRADTQYF. In DNA, the CDR3 is TGTGCCAGCAGCTTAGAAGGGGGCCGGGCAGATACGCAGTATTTT.

CDR3 sequence: CASSPGGAVDTQYF. For the CDR3, the DNA is TGTGCCAGCTCCCCGGGGGGGGCGGTAGATACGCAGTATTTT. The chain has TRBV18 and TRBJ2-3, with 8 bases matching TRBD2. The trim removed 6 bases at V and 5 bases at J, leaving 7 bases unmatched. Looked up from germline, CDR1 is KGHSH and CDR2 is LQKENI. CDR3 size: 14 residues.

This rearrangement joins TRBV28 to TRBJ2-1; a weak D match, TRBD1 (5 bases). Trimming took 3 bases from V and 4 from J, leaving 10 bases between them. Germline-derived CDR1 and CDR2 are MDHEN and SYDVKM. The CDR3 totals 14 residues. The CDR3 sequence is CASSLYRIYNEQFF. The DNA of the CDR3 is TGTGCCAGCAGTTTGTACAGGATTTACAATGAGCAGTTCTTC.

This chain uses TRBV5-1 with TRBJ2-1; D is possibly TRBD1 or TRBD2 (5 bases each). CDR3 size: 16 residues. V shed 2 bases and J shed 5 bases, with 17 bases lying between them. Germline assignment: CDR1 SGHRS and CDR2 YFSETQ. CDR3 DNA: TGCGCCAGCAGCTTTTCATTTCGGGACGGCGACAATGAGCAGTTCTTC. The encoded protein is CASSFSFRDGDNEQFF.

The chain is built from TRBV28 and TRBJ2-7, with TRBD1 as a possible D gene (6 bases). Germline V gene data show CDR1 as MDHEN and CDR2 as SYDVKM. Trimming removed 6 bases from V and 7 bases from J, with 16 bases in between. The CDR3 spans 13 residues. In DNA form, the CDR3 reads TGTGCCAGCAGCGAAACAGGGACCTTGGAGCAGTACTTC. This encodes CASSETGTLEQYF. Drawing the rest from reference TRBV28 and TRBJ2-7, the complete variable domain is DVKVTQSSRYLVKRTGEKVFLECVQDMDHENMFWYRQDPGLGLRLIYFSYDVKMKEKGDIPEGYSVSREKKERFSLILESASTNQTSMYLCASSETGTLEQYFGPGTRLTVT.

The rearrangement links TRBV7-8 to TRBJ2-7, with a tentative D call TRBD2 (5 bases). V shed 3 bases and J shed 1 base, with 13 bases lying between them. CDR3 length equals 15 residues. The germline gives CDR1 SGHVS, CDR2 FQNEAQ. CDR3 region: CASSLTGIPSYEQYF. DNA of the CDR3: TGTGCCAGCAGCTTGACCGGGATACCTTCCTACGAGCAGTACTTC. The variable domain in full, with the rest retrieved from reference TRBV7-8 and TRBJ2-7, is GAGVSQSPRYKVAKRGQDVALRCDPISGHVSLFWYQQALGQGPEFLTYFQNEAQLDKSGLPSDRFFAERPEGSVSTLKIQRTQQEDSAVYLCASSLTGIPSYEQYFGPGTRLTVT.

This clone was observed a single time. The chain has TRBV4-1 and TRBJ2-5; 9 bases agree with TRBD1. The CDR3 sequence is 16 residues long. V was clipped by 0 bases and J by 4 bases; unmatched bases: 6. CDR1 and CDR2 (germline): MGHRA, YSYEKL. CDR3 region: CASSQDGSDRGETQYF. Written as DNA, the CDR3 is TGCGCCAGCAGCCAAGATGGGTCGGACAGGGGAGAGACCCAGTACTTC.

The gene calls are TRBV10-3 and TRBJ2-3; D is ambiguous. V was clipped by 8 bases and J by 3 bases, with 12 bases between them. Germline V CDR1 and CDR2: ENHRY, SYGVKD. The CDR3 contains 13 residues. The CDR3 loop reads CAISTTKTDTQYF. CDR3 sequence (DNA): TGTGCCATCTCCACCACGAAAACAGATACGCAGTATTTT.

This clone appeared once. The CDR3 coding sequence is TGTGCCAGCAGCCCCGGGACAGGGGGTGTCACAGATACGCAGTATTTT. As protein: CASSPGTGGVTDTQYF. V is TRBV5-4 and J is TRBJ2-3, with 11 bases fitting TRBD1. The V and J ends lost 4 bases and 2 bases, in that order; junction bases with no gene match: 6. The CDR3 is 16 amino acids. Germline assignment: CDR1 SGHNT and CDR2 YYREEE (reference sequence).

V and J are TRBV12-5 and TRBJ2-1; TRBD2 matches 7 bases. V shed 1 base and J 0 bases; nucleotides not matched to a gene: 3. Germline CDR1 is LGHNT and CDR2 is FRNRAP. The CDR3 runs 16 residues. The CDR3 reads CASGLAGLSSYNEQFF. CDR3 in DNA: TGTGCTAGTGGTTTGGCGGGACTAAGCTCCTACAATGAGCAGTTCTTC.

This clone occurred once. CDR3 sequence: CAWSVLAGPLDNEQFF. The CDR3 coding sequence is TGTGCCTGGAGTGTATTGGCCGGGCCTCTCGACAATGAGCAGTTCTTC. The chain carries TRBV30 and TRBJ2-1; D ambiguous. The V end was cut by 0 bases, the J end by 5 bases, with 17 bases between. In germline, CDR1 is GTSNPN, CDR2 SVGIG (reference sequence). The CDR3 runs to 16 residues.

CDR3 loop: CASSPLAGKDGYGYTF. CDR3 coding DNA: TGTGCCAGCTCACCCCTAGCGGGAAAGGATGGCTATGGCTACACCTTC. The J gene is TRBJ1-2, the V gene TRBV18; no clear D gene. From germline, CDR1 is KGHSH and CDR2 LQKENI. The ends were cut back, 3 bases at V and 4 bases at J, with 18 bases in the middle. The CDR3 contains 16 residues.